The rows below give T cell receptor beta chains drawn from one sample of a study of glioma-infiltrating T cells after dendritic cell vaccination. Data came from immunoSEQ multiplex PCR; TCRdb stores just in-frame clones and leaves some out. The sample records fewer than 50,000 clones, 70% to 85% being singletons. Sequences were derived from blood, sampled before dendritic cell vaccination. The receptors originated from a human donor with glioblastoma. CDR3s include the opening cysteine and the closing phenylalanine or tryptophan. A D gene is named only where the DNA matches it firmly. Clone size is shown for a subset of rows, as once, few, many or a class of expanded clone.

J	V	D	size	DNA	CDR3
TRBJ1-6	TRBV15	NA	few	TGTGCCACCAGCAGAGATGTGAGAGATTCACCCCTCCACTTT	CATSRDVRDSPLHF
TRBJ2-5	TRBV7-2	NA	NA	TGTGCCAGCAGCCCCAGACAGGGGAGGGGAGAGACCCAGTACTTC	CASSPRQGRGETQYF
TRBJ1-5	TRBV7-8	NA	NA	TGTGCCAGCAGCCCCTTGGGGGGTAATCAGCCCCAGCATTTT	CASSPLGGNQPQHF
TRBJ2-7	TRBV7-9	TRBD1	few	TGTGCCAGCAGCTTAGGCCTTTCTCAGGGGGCCCACTACGAGCAGTACTTC	CASSLGLSQGAHYEQYF
TRBJ2-7	TRBV7-9	NA	NA	TGTGCCAGCAGCTTTGTAGGGGCCTTCTCGGGGGAGCAGTACTTT	CASSFVGAFSGEQYF
TRBJ2-3	TRBV2	TRBD2	NA	TGTGCCAGCAGCCAATACTTAGGACTAGCGGGGGGGGGCACAGATACGCAGTATTTT	CASSQYLGLAGGGTDTQYF
TRBJ1-2	TRBV28	NA	once	TGTGCCAGCAGTTTACGGGGGTCGTGGGGCTACACCTTC	CASSLRGSWGYTF
TRBJ2-7	TRBV4-3	NA	few	TGCGCCAGCAGCCAAGATTGGACAGCACCCTACGAGCAGTACTTC	CASSQDWTAPYEQYF
TRBJ2-5	TRBV7-9	TRBD2	few	TGTGCCAGCAACCCGGGACTAGCGGGGGCACAAGAGACCCAGTACTTC	CASNPGLAGAQETQYF
TRBJ2-2	TRBV13	NA	NA	TGTGCCAGCAGCTCTCGCCAGCTAGGGTCACTGTCCGGACTCTTCACCGGGGAGCTGTTTTTT	CASSSRQLGSLSGLFTGELFF
TRBJ1-2	TRBV11-2	TRBD1	NA	TGTGCCAGCAGCTTGGACAGGGTACGGAATCCCGATGGCTACACCTTC	CASSLDRVRNPDGYTF
TRBJ1-5	TRBV23-1	NA	NA	TGCGCCAGCAGACTAAACGCGGGAAGCCACCCCTCCGACAGAAATCAGCCCCAGCATTTT	CASRLNAGSHPSDRNQPQHF
TRBJ2-4	TRBV7-8	TRBD1	NA	TGTGCCAGCAGCTTACGCCGGGACAGCAAAAACATTCAGTACTTC	CASSLRRDSKNIQYF
TRBJ2-7	TRBV29-1	NA	NA	TGCAGCGTGGGACGATGGGACTCCTACGAGCAGTACTTC	CSVGRWDSYEQYF
TRBJ2-5	TRBV9	TRBD1	NA	TGTGCCAGCAGCGGACGAGGGACAGGGAGAGGGGAGACCCAGTACTTC	CASSGRGTGRGETQYF
TRBJ2-2	TRBV4-3	TRBD1	NA	TGCGCCAGTAGAGGGACAGGGAACACCGGGGAGCTGTTTTTT	CASRGTGNTGELFF
TRBJ2-6	TRBV11-2	NA	NA	TGTGCCAGCAGCCCCGGGGATGCAGGGAGGTATGGGGCCAACGTCCTGACTTTC	CASSPGDAGRYGANVLTF
TRBJ2-5	TRBV2	NA	NA	TGTGCCAGCAGAGAAACAGGGCCCCAAGAGACCCAGTACTTC	CASRETGPQETQYF
TRBJ1-4	TRBV11-2	NA	NA	TGTGCCAGCAGCTCGAACAGGGTAGAACTGTTTTTT	CASSSNRVELFF
TRBJ2-7	TRBV5-4	TRBD1	NA	TGTGCCAGCAGCCATAGGGACAGCTCCTACGAGCAGTACTTC	CASSHRDSSYEQYF
TRBJ2-5	TRBV11-2	TRBD2	NA	TGTGCCAGCAGCTATCAAGCGGGGGGGGTGGAGACCCAGTACTTC	CASSYQAGGVETQYF
TRBJ1-6	TRBV5-6	TRBD1	NA	TGTGCCAGCAGAGTACTGGCAGGGGGCAAATCACCCCTCCACTTT	CASRVLAGGKSPLHF
TRBJ1-2	TRBV10-2	NA	NA	TGCGCCAGCGGGGGCGATTCCTATGGCTACACCTTC	CASGGDSYGYTF
TRBJ2-7	TRBV27	TRBD2	NA	TGTGCCAGCAGTTTATACGGGAGGGGCGCGATCTACGAGCAGTACTTC	CASSLYGRGAIYEQYF
TRBJ1-2	TRBV9	NA	NA	TGTGCCAGCAGCGTAGGTGGAGGGGATTATGGCTACACCTTC	CASSVGGGDYGYTF
TRBJ2-5	TRBV2	TRBD1	NA	TGTGCCAGCGAGCGAGACAGGGGGCAGGAGACCCAGTACTTC	CASERDRGQETQYF
TRBJ1-1	TRBV27	NA	NA	TGTGCCAGCAGTTTAGGACAGTTGACTGAAGCTTTCTTT	CASSLGQLTEAFF
TRBJ2-3	TRBV4-3	NA	NA	TGCGCCAGCAGCCAGGGACTTGGGACAGATACGCAGTATTTT	CASSQGLGTDTQYF
TRBJ2-3	TRBV7-9	NA	few	TGTGCCAGCAGCTTAGAGGGTAGCGGCTACACAGATACGCAGTATTTT	CASSLEGSGYTDTQYF
TRBJ2-7	TRBV28	TRBD1	once	TGTGCCAGCAGCAGGGGGCGATACGAGCAGTACTTC	CASSRGRYEQYF
TRBJ2-3	TRBV6-4	TRBD2	NA	TGTGCCAGCAGCGCTAGCGGGGGGGCTGATACGCAGTATTTT	CASSASGGADTQYF
TRBJ2-2	TRBV9	NA	NA	TGTGCCAGCAACCAAGGGGACATGAACACCGGGGAGCTGTTTTTT	CASNQGDMNTGELFF
TRBJ2-7	TRBV10-3	NA	NA	TGTGCCATCAGCCTACCACAGGGAACAAGCTCCTACGAGCAGTACTTC	CAISLPQGTSSYEQYF
TRBJ1-1	TRBV5-1	NA	few	TGCGCCAGCAGCTTAACCCAGGGTGGGGTTGAAGCTTTCTTT	CASSLTQGGVEAFF
TRBJ2-1	TRBV13	TRBD2	NA	TGTGCCAGCAGTTTTAGCGGCCTCGGGGGGGGAATCAATGAGCAGTTCTTC	CASSFSGLGGGINEQFF
TRBJ2-1	TRBV25-1	TRBD1	NA	TGTGCCAGCAGTGACCGGACAGGGCGGTACAATGAGCAGTTCTTC	CASSDRTGRYNEQFF
TRBJ1-2	TRBV30	TRBD1	once	TGTGCCTGGAGTGCGGGACAGGCAGGGTATGGCTACACCTTC	CAWSAGQAGYGYTF
TRBJ2-1	TRBV2	NA	NA	TGTGCCAGCTACCGGCCTTCCTCAGGCAATGAGCAGTTCTTC	CASYRPSSGNEQFF
TRBJ2-1	TRBV5-6	NA	NA	TGTGCCAGCAGCCCCGTTGGCGGTGAGCAGTTCTTC	CASSPVGGEQFF
TRBJ1-1	TRBV7-3	TRBD1	once	TGTGCCAGCAGCTTAACAGGAGGGGGCGATGAAGCTTTCTTT	CASSLTGGGDEAFF
TRBJ2-1	TRBV5-5	TRBD1	NA	TGTGCCAGCAGGTCTACAGGGGGCAAGGTCTTC	CASRSTGGKVF
TRBJ1-2	TRBV30	NA	once	TGTGCAACAGGAACCGACTATGGCTACACCTTC	CATGTDYGYTF
TRBJ1-1	TRBV5-1	TRBD1	few	TGCGCCAGCAGCGGACAGGGCAACACTGAAGCTTTCTTT	CASSGQGNTEAFF
TRBJ2-5	TRBV11-2	TRBD2	NA	TGTGCCAGCAGCCTAGGAGGGCTAGCGGGGAAACAAGAGACCCAGTACTTC	CASSLGGLAGKQETQYF
TRBJ1-5	TRBV6-5	TRBD1	NA	TGTGCCAGCAGTTACTCGTCCAGGGGGAGCAATCAGCCCCAGCATTTT	CASSYSSRGSNQPQHF
TRBJ2-1	TRBV6-6	NA	NA	TGTGCCAGCAGTCCTAGTAGGTATGAGCAGTTCTTC	CASSPSRYEQFF
TRBJ2-5	TRBV7-2	TRBD2	NA	TGTGCCAGCAGCTCATTAGCGGGGGGGCTCAAAGAGACCCAGTACTTC	CASSSLAGGLKETQYF
TRBJ2-1	TRBV25-1	NA	NA	TGTGCCAGCAAAGAGCTCGCCAATGAGCAGTTCTTC	CASKELANEQFF
TRBJ2-6	TRBV6-4	NA	NA	TGTGCCAGCAGTGACGGCGAGCGCTCTGGGGCCAACGTCCTGACTTTC	CASSDGERSGANVLTF
TRBJ2-5	TRBV6-6	NA	NA	TGTGCCAGCAGTTACCAGGGCCCGGGAGAGGAGACCCAGTACTTC	CASSYQGPGEETQYF
TRBJ2-1	TRBV2	TRBD1	NA	TGTGCCAGCGGCAGAGGACAGGGGGTCCACAATGAGCAGTTCTTC	CASGRGQGVHNEQFF
TRBJ2-3	TRBV6-4	NA	NA	TGTGCCAGCAGTCTGACTAGATTCACAGATACGCAGTATTTT	CASSLTRFTDTQYF
TRBJ1-1	TRBV9	NA	NA	TGTGCCAGCAGCGCTGGCTACAGGATGAACACTGAAGCTTTCTTT	CASSAGYRMNTEAFF
TRBJ1-2	TRBV4-3	TRBD1	NA	TGCGCCAGCAGCCCTTATTCGGGACAGGGATTCAACTATGGCTACACCTTC	CASSPYSGQGFNYGYTF
TRBJ2-5	TRBV4-3	NA	NA	TGCGCCAGCAGCCAAGGACTTGGGGGCCGCCAAGAGACCCAGTACTTC	CASSQGLGGRQETQYF
TRBJ2-3	TRBV2	TRBD2	NA	TGTGCCAGCGCCAGCGGGGGGATGGCAGGGACAGATACGCAGTATTTT	CASASGGMAGTDTQYF
TRBJ1-1	TRBV7-8	TRBD1	NA	TGTGCCAGCAGCTTACAGACAGGGTTTGGGGTCACTGAAGCTTTCTTT	CASSLQTGFGVTEAFF
TRBJ1-1	TRBV4-3	NA	once	TGCGCCAGCAGCCAGGTTAGACAGAACACTGAAGCTTTCTTT	CASSQVRQNTEAFF
TRBJ2-7	TRBV9	TRBD1	NA	TGTGCCAGCAGCCAAGGGACAGGGGCCCCCAACGAGCAGTACTTC	CASSQGTGAPNEQYF